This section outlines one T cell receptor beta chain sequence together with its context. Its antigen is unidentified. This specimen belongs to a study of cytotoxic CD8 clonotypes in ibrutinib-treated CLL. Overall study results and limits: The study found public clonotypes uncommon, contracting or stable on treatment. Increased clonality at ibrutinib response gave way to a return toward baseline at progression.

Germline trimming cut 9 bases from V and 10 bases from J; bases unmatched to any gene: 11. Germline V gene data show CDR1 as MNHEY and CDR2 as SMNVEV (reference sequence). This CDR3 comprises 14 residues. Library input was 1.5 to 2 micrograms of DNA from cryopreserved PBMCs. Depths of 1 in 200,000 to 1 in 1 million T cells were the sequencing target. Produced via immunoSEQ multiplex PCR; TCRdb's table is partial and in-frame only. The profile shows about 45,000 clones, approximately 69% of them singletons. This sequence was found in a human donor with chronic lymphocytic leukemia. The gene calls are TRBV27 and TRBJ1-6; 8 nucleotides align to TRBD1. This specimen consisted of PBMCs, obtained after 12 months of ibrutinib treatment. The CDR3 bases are TGTGCCAGTAGGGGCAGGGGGCGGTGGTCACCCCTCCACTTT. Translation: CASRGRGRWSPLHF.